This TCR beta chain was recovered during a study of blood T cell repertoires in COVID-19. At the level of the study: PBMCs, B-cell-depleted T cells, or T cells were the source of the cDNA or gDNA that made up the material.

CDR1 and CDR2 (germline): WNHNN, SYGVQD (reference sequence). J was trimmed by 0 bases and V by 0 bases; bases with no gene match: 6. The CDR3 totals 17 residues. The repertoire was sequenced with immunoSEQ multiplex PCR; TCRdb's copy has only in-frame clones and lacks some. The profile shows 75,000 to 95,000 clones, more than 75% of them singletons. The sequence was collected from a human donor in a cohort sampled during active COVID-19. The sequencing input was peripheral blood. The chain is built from TRBV10-1 and TRBJ2-3; 7 nucleotides agree with TRBD2. The CDR3 protein is CASSESISGASTDTQYF. CDR3 sequence (DNA): TGCGCCAGCAGTGAGTCTATAAGCGGGGCTAGCACAGATACGCAGTATTTT.